This T cell receptor beta chain was sequenced in a study of cytomegalovirus exposure and HLA in healthy donors. The data were produced by immunoSEQ multiplex PCR, yet TCRdb's version contains in-frame clones alone and is incomplete. The sample consists of tens of thousands of clones, approximately 95% of them appearing once. Whole-study results and caveats: Specific recognition of CMV antigens was confirmed in vitro for three chains (all CMV-associated).

As to this clone: Its antigen remains unknown.

Germline lookup yields CDR1 SNHLY and CDR2 FYNNEI. This CDR3 is built from 13 residues. Trimming shortened V by 7 bases and J by 0 bases, and 9 bases separated the two germline ends. Sequencing was carried out using PBMCs. V usage is TRBV2 and J usage is TRBJ1-1; D is undetermined. The clonotype comes from a woman between 18 and 29 years old in good health and CMV-seropositive. The CDR3 coding sequence is TGTGCCAGCATGCTCCAGTTGAACACTGAAGCTTTCTTT. This gives the protein CASMLQLNTEAFF.